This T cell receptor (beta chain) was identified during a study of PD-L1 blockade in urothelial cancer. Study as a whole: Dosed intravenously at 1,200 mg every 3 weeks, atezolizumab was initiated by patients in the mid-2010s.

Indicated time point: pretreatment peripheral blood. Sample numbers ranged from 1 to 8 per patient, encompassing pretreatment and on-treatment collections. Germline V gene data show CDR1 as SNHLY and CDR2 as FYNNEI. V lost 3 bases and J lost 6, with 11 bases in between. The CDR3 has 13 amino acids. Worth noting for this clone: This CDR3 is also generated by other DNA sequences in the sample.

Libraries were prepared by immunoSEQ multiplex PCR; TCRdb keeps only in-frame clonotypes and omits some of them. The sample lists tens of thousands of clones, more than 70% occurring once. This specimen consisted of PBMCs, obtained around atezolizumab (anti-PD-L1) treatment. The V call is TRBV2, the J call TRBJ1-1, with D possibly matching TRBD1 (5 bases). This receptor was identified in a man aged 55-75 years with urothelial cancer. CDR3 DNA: TGTGCCAGCAGTGAGGGGCGGGGTCCTGAAGCTTTCTTT. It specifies CASSEGRGPEAFF.